These T cell receptor beta chains were read from a single sample in a study of identical twins. TCRdb re-called the 5' RACE reads with MiXCR, one entry per CDR3 protein. The top ten clones hold over 4% of a sample with 700,000 or so distinct CDR3 sequences, 21% of them seen once. The sample was also linked to a second study, of T cells expressing NK-cell markers.

Sequenced input: PBMCs. These receptors came from a woman aged 18-30 years in good health. CDR3s include the opening cysteine and the closing phenylalanine or tryptophan. The order of the fields is CDR3 length, clone size, V gene, J gene, D gene, CDR3 DNA, CDR3 protein. D genes are given only for firm matches. Where a row states a size, it is once, few, many or the class of an expanded clone; other rows omit it.

14	few	TRBV7-2	TRBJ1-4	TRBD1	TGTGCCAGCAGCTTGAGACAGGGGAGGGGAAAACTGTTTTTT	CASSLRQGRGKLFF
16	many	TRBV4-3	TRBJ2-2	TRBD2	TGCGCCAGCAGCCAACTTAGCGGGAGGGACACCGGGGAGCTGTTTTTT	CASSQLSGRDTGELFF
16	many	TRBV6-1	TRBJ1-5	TRBD1	TGTGCCAGCAATCTAATAGGGGGCGGGAGCAATCAGCCCCAGCATTTT	CASNLIGGGSNQPQHF
15	.	TRBV12-3/TRBV12-4	TRBJ1-2	TRBD1	TGTGCCAGCAGTTTCGGGGACAGGGGGAGGTATGGCTACACCTTC	CASSFGDRGRYGYTF
13	.	TRBV20-1	TRBJ1-2	TRBD1	TGCAGTGCCACGGACCAGGGGGCGCGTGGCTACACCTTC	CSATDQGARGYTF
15	few	TRBV12-3/TRBV12-4	TRBJ1-5	TRBD1	TGTGCCAGCAGTTTAGGGACAGGGTCAGTTCAGCCCCAGCATTTT	CASSLGTGSVQPQHF
13	.	TRBV20-1	TRBJ2-1	TRBD2	TGCAGTGCCCTATGGGTAGCGGGAAGTGAGCAGTTCTTC	CSALWVAGSEQFF
14	few	TRBV5-1	TRBJ2-3	.	TGCGCCAGCAGCTTGGGCCGGGAGCGGGATACGCAGTATTTT	CASSLGRERDTQYF
15	few	TRBV5-1	TRBJ2-1	.	TGCGCCAGCAGCTTGGTAGGACAGCTCCACAATGAGCAGTTCTTC	CASSLVGQLHNEQFF
17	few	TRBV20-1	TRBJ2-1	.	TGCAGTGCTAGAGGGGTCGGGTCGAAAAGCTCCTACAATGAGCAGTTCTTC	CSARGVGSKSSYNEQFF
16	many	TRBV6-5	TRBJ1-1	.	TGTGCCAGCAGTTACTCGGGGGAGGGCCGACGCACTGAAGCTTTCTTT	CASSYSGEGRRTEAFF
13	few	TRBV29-1	TRBJ2-1	.	TGCAGCGTCTCCCGACAGGCGCACAATGAGCAGTTCTTC	CSVSRQAHNEQFF
14	.	TRBV6-1	TRBJ2-3	.	TGTGCCAGCAGTGCTGGCGGGCGCACAGATACGCAGTATTTT	CASSAGGRTDTQYF
13	few	TRBV19	TRBJ1-1	.	TGTGCCAGTAGTATTGGCGGGGGCACTGAAGCTTTCTTT	CASSIGGGTEAFF
11	.	TRBV20-1	TRBJ2-3	.	TGCAGTGCCCATAGCACAGATACGCAGTATTTT	CSAHSTDTQYF
15	many	TRBV6-1	TRBJ2-1	TRBD2	TGTGCCACGCTTCCTGGGCTAGCGGGAGGGAATGAGCAGTTCTTC	CATLPGLAGGNEQFF
14	many	TRBV7-9	TRBJ2-7	TRBD1	TGTGCCAGCAGCGTAGGGACAGGTAATTACGAGCAGTACTTC	CASSVGTGNYEQYF
18	.	TRBV7-2	TRBJ2-5	TRBD1	TGTGCCAGCAGCTTAGCGATTCCAGGGACAGCGATCCAAGAGACCCAGTACTTC	CASSLAIPGTAIQETQYF
17	.	TRBV5-6	TRBJ2-3	TRBD2	TGTGCCAGCAGCTCCCTGGGACTAGCGGGGGACACAGATACGCAGTATTTT	CASSSLGLAGDTDTQYF
13	.	TRBV20-1	TRBJ2-7	TRBD1	TGCAGTGCCCCCAAGGACAGGGGGTACGAGCAGTACTTC	CSAPKDRGYEQYF
14	few	TRBV20-1	TRBJ2-1	TRBD2	TGCAGTGCTAGGCGGGGGGGATCCGGTAATGAGCAGTTCTTC	CSARRGGSGNEQFF
17	.	TRBV24-1	TRBJ2-1	TRBD2	TGTGCCACCAGTGACCCGGGACTAGCGGGAGGAAGTAATGAGCAGTTCTTC	CATSDPGLAGGSNEQFF
14	few	TRBV6-1	TRBJ1-1	.	TGTGCCAGCAGGACACTATTAATGAACACTGAAGCTTTCTTT	CASRTLLMNTEAFF
13	.	TRBV9	TRBJ2-3	.	TGTGCCAGCAGCGTAGGACCAGCGGATACGCAGTATTTT	CASSVGPADTQYF
15	few	TRBV15	TRBJ2-1	.	TGTGCCACCAGCAGATTATCCGGGGCCTACAATGAGCAGTTCTTC	CATSRLSGAYNEQFF
11	few	TRBV10-3	TRBJ2-7	.	TGTGCCATCAGTGATGGATCAGGGGAGTACTTC	CAISDGSGEYF
14	.	TRBV29-1	TRBJ2-1	TRBD1	TGCAGCGTCGACCCCCGGACAGGGTCGGGTGAGCAGTTCTTC	CSVDPRTGSGEQFF
13	.	TRBV3-1	TRBJ2-1	.	TGTGCCAGCAGCCATATTCGAAACAATGAGCAGTTCTTC	CASSHIRNNEQFF
14	.	TRBV20-1	TRBJ2-7	.	TGCAGTGCTAGCCTCGGGACTGTTTCCTACGAGCAGTACTTC	CSASLGTVSYEQYF
13	few	TRBV20-1	TRBJ2-1	.	TGCAGTGCTAGGTCCGGGCCTTACAATGAGCAGTTCTTC	CSARSGPYNEQFF
18	few	TRBV6-5	TRBJ2-2	.	TGTGCCAGCAGTTACTCGACGGTTGAAGGCAGAAACACCGGGGAGCTGTTTTTT	CASSYSTVEGRNTGELFF
17	few	TRBV7-9	TRBJ2-6	.	TGTGCCAGCAGCGGATTAGGGGGAAGGTCTGGGGCCAACGTCCTGACTTTC	CASSGLGGRSGANVLTF
14	.	TRBV6-1	TRBJ2-1	TRBD2	TGTGCCAGTTGGACTAGCGGGGCAATGAATGAGCAGTTCTTC	CASWTSGAMNEQFF
15	.	TRBV20-1	TRBJ1-5	.	TGCAGTGCCCGGGGCCCGAATTATAGCAATCAGCCCCAGCATTTT	CSARGPNYSNQPQHF
12	.	TRBV10-3	TRBJ1-2	.	TGTGCCTTCTCTGAGGCGCAGAGGGGCTACACCTTC	CAFSEAQRGYTF
15	.	TRBV7-9	TRBJ2-3	TRBD2	TGTGCCAGCAGCTTCTTAGCGGGGGTCAGAGATACGCAGTATTTT	CASSFLAGVRDTQYF
12	few	TRBV20-1	TRBJ2-1	.	TGCAGTCTTACGAGCTCCTACAATGAGCAGTTCTTC	CSLTSSYNEQFF
15	.	TRBV12-3/TRBV12-4	TRBJ1-2	TRBD1	TGTGCCAGCAGCTCCGAAAGACAGGGTGGGAGTGGCTACACCTTC	CASSSERQGGSGYTF
14	many	TRBV5-1	TRBJ1-1	.	TGCGCCAGCAGCTTGGGTTTTGGGAACACTGAAGCTTTCTTT	CASSLGFGNTEAFF
13	few	TRBV20-1	TRBJ2-7	.	TGCAGTGCTAAGGCCGGGACTCTCTACGAGCAGTACTTC	CSAKAGTLYEQYF
14	few	TRBV7-2	TRBJ2-7	.	TGTGCCAGCACCTTTAGGAGTAGCGGCTACGAGCAGTACTTC	CASTFRSSGYEQYF
14	few	TRBV20-1	TRBJ2-1	.	TGCAGTGCTTTTGACCGGGGGTCCTACAATGAGCAGTTCTTC	CSAFDRGSYNEQFF
15	.	TRBV29-1	TRBJ2-6	.	TGCAGCGCCGGACAGCGCCACTCTGGGGCCAACGTCCTGACTTTC	CSAGQRHSGANVLTF
16	once	TRBV10-3	TRBJ1-3	.	TGTGCCATCAGTCATACTCCAGGGAACTCTGGAAACACCATATATTTT	CAISHTPGNSGNTIYF
13	many	TRBV5-5	TRBJ1-1	TRBD1	TGTGCCAGCAGCTTAAACAGGGGCGCTGAAGCTTTCTTT	CASSLNRGAEAFF
15	few	TRBV27	TRBJ2-3	.	TGTGCCAGCAGTTTTGTCGGGGGTAGCACAGATACGCAGTATTTT	CASSFVGGSTDTQYF
16	.	TRBV5-1	TRBJ2-5	.	TGCGCCAGCAGCTTGGCCTTTAGCAGGGGCCAAGAGACCCAGTACTTC	CASSLAFSRGQETQYF
13	many	TRBV20-1	TRBJ2-2	.	TGCAGTGCTAGAAGGGGCTACACCGGGGAGCTGTTTTTT	CSARRGYTGELFF
22	few	TRBV4-2	TRBJ2-7	TRBD2	TGTGCCAGCAGCCCGCCGCCCCGATCGGGGACTAGCGGGGGGTTCAGGACCTACGAGCAGTACTTC	CASSPPPRSGTSGGFRTYEQYF
15	.	TRBV18	TRBJ2-5	.	TGTGCCAGCTCACCAGGTGGTTACGGCCAAGAGACCCAGTACTTC	CASSPGGYGQETQYF
13	.	TRBV20-1	TRBJ2-7	.	TGCAGTGCTAGGGGGGTCGGTGTTGTCGAGCAGTACTTC	CSARGVGVVEQYF
16	few	TRBV9	TRBJ2-3	TRBD2	TGTGCCAGCAGCGTAGAGGGACTAGCGGACACAGATACGCAGTATTTT	CASSVEGLADTDTQYF
12	many	TRBV5-6	TRBJ1-2	.	TGTGCCAGCAGCGTGGGACCCGATGGCTACACCTTC	CASSVGPDGYTF
14	few	TRBV7-8	TRBJ1-1	.	TGTGCCAGCAGCCCAGGGACTCGGGACACTGAAGCTTTCTTT	CASSPGTRDTEAFF
14	.	TRBV30	TRBJ2-7	TRBD1	TGTGCCTGGAGGGCCGGGACAGGAAGCTACGAGCAGTACTTC	CAWRAGTGSYEQYF
15	.	TRBV6-5	TRBJ2-3	.	TGTGCCAGCAGTTACGGCGGACTCCTCACAGATACGCAGTATTTT	CASSYGGLLTDTQYF
12	few	TRBV11-2	TRBJ2-7	.	TGTGCCACTTTAGACAACTCCTACGAGCAGTACTTC	CATLDNSYEQYF
13	.	TRBV6-6	TRBJ2-2	.	TGTGCCAGCAAGGGAGGGAACACCGGGGAGCTGTTTTTT	CASKGGNTGELFF